This T cell receptor (beta chain) appears in the sequencing data of a study of graft-versus-host responses after intestinal transplantation. For the study at large: Among the recipients, all got anti-thymocyte globulin induction and then tacrolimus and steroids for about 3 years. General study findings and limits: GvH clonotypes were identified within recipient marrow, with a subset emerging first in ileum or blood. There was an association between peak levels of circulating GvH clones and early post-transplant HvG declines.

Assay: immunoSEQ multiplex PCR; the TCRdb copy retains only in-frame clones and omits some. The table records 35,000 to 45,000 clones, roughly 95% of them present only once. CDR3 length equals 16 residues. Germline values: CDR1 SGHTA, CDR2 FQGNSA. Unmatched junction bases numbered 11, after V lost 3 bases and J lost 7 bases. About this clone: Its cognate antigen is unknown.

Sequenced material: unstimulated CD4+ T cells sorted from spleen or lymph node cells, taken before transplant. This chain connects TRBV7-2 to TRBJ2-1; 8 bases fit TRBD1. The receptor was isolated from a human donor who was the organ donor for an intestinal transplant. The CDR3 sequence: CASSLGPAGGLNEQFF. DNA of the CDR3: TGTGCCAGCAGCTTGGGACCGGCAGGGGGCCTTAATGAGCAGTTCTTC.